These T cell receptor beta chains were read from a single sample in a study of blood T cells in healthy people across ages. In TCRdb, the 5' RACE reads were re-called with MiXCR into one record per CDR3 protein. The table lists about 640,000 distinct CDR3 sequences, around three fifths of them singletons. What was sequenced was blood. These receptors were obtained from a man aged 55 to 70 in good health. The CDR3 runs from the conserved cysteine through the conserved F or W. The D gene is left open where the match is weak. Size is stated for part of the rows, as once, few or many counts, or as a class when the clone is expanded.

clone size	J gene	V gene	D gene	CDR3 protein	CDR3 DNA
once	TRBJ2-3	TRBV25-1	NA	CASRGLTSTDTQYF	TGTGCCAGCCGGGGACTTACTAGCACAGATACGCAGTATTTT
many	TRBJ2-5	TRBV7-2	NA	CASSRSGPETQYF	TGTGCCAGCAGCCGATCAGGCCCCGAGACCCAGTACTTC
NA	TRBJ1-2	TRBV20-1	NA	CSARRRYGYTF	TGCAGTGCCAGAAGACGGTATGGCTACACCTTC
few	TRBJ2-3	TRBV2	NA	CASSEREHTDTQYF	TGTGCCAGCAGTGAACGGGAACACACAGATACGCAGTATTTT
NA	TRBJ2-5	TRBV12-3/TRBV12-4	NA	CASSLAEVGETQYF	TGTGCCAGCAGTTTAGCGGAGGTTGGGGAGACCCAGTACTTC
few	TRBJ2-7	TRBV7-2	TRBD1	CASSSIPGQGKYPYEQYF	TGTGCCAGCAGCTCGATACCGGGACAGGGAAAATATCCCTACGAGCAGTACTTC
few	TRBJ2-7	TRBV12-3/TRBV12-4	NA	CASSKYEQYF	TGTGCCAGCAGCAAATACGAGCAGTACTTC
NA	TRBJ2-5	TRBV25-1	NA	CASSEPPGETQYF	TGTGCCAGCAGTGAGCCGCCAGGGGAGACCCAGTACTTC
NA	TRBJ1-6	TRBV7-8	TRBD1	CASNLHLGQGNSPLHF	TGTGCCAGCAACCTACACCTAGGACAGGGGAATTCACCCCTCCACTTT
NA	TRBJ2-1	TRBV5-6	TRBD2	CASSSGLAGRSYNEQFF	TGTGCCAGCAGCTCCGGACTAGCGGGCCGCTCCTACAATGAGCAGTTCTTC
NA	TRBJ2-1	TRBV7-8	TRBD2	CASSTSGGLSYNEQFF	TGTGCCAGCAGCACAAGCGGGGGGCTTTCCTACAATGAGCAGTTCTTC
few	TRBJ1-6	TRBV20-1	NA	CSPQAGFDSPLHF	TGCAGTCCACAAGCGGGGTTCGATTCACCCCTCCACTTT
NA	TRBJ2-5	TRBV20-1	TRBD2	CSAVAASGGQETQYF	TGCAGTGCGGTGGCGGCTAGCGGGGGGCAAGAGACCCAGTACTTC
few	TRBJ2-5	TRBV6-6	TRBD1	CASSTQGDQETQYF	TGTGCCAGCAGTACACAGGGGGATCAAGAGACCCAGTACTTC
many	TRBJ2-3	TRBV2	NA	CASSGGQLFTDTQYF	TGTGCCAGCAGTGGAGGACAACTCTTTACAGATACGCAGTATTTT
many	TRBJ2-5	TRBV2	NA	CASRDNQETQYF	TGTGCCAGTAGAGACAACCAAGAGACCCAGTACTTC
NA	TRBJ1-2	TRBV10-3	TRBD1	CAISSRGTGDNYGYTF	TGTGCCATCAGTTCCCGGGGGACAGGGGATAACTATGGCTACACCTTC
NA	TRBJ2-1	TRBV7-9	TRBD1	CASSSGQGGVNEQFF	TGTGCCAGCAGCTCGGGACAGGGGGGGGTTAATGAGCAGTTCTTC
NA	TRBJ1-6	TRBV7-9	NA	CASSLLLAFNSPLHF	TGTGCCAGCAGCTTACTTTTGGCCTTTAATTCACCCCTCCACTTT
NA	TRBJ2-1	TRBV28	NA	CARGLLTNEQFF	TGTGCCAGGGGGCTACTTACCAATGAGCAGTTCTTC
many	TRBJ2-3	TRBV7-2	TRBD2	CASSSKGLAGGTDTQYF	TGTGCCAGCAGCTCAAAAGGACTAGCGGGGGGGACAGATACGCAGTATTTT
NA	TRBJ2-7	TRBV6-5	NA	CASSPGGGRSYEQYF	TGTGCCAGCAGTCCCGGGGGCGGCCGCTCCTACGAGCAGTACTTC